This T cell receptor (beta chain) was retrieved from a study of blood T cell repertoires in COVID-19. About the research overall: Samples taken during acute and convalescent COVID-19 were collected in the United States, Italy and Spain.

TCRdb keeps only in-frame clones here, not all; method: immunoSEQ multiplex PCR. The sample records under 150,000 clones, roughly 85% being singletons. The germline V gene encodes CDR1 SGDLS and CDR2 YYNGEE. Trimming left V 0 bases short and J 1 base short, with 11 bases between. CDR3 size: 15 residues. The V gene is TRBV9, the J gene TRBJ2-7; a weak D match, TRBD2 (5 bases). The sample was PBMCs or T cells enriched from blood (not recorded which). The TCR was taken from a woman aged 45-59 years who had recovered from COVID-19. DNA of the CDR3: TGTGCCAGCAGCGTAGCTTACCTAGCATCCTACGAGCAGTACTTC. This gives the protein CASSVAYLASYEQYF.